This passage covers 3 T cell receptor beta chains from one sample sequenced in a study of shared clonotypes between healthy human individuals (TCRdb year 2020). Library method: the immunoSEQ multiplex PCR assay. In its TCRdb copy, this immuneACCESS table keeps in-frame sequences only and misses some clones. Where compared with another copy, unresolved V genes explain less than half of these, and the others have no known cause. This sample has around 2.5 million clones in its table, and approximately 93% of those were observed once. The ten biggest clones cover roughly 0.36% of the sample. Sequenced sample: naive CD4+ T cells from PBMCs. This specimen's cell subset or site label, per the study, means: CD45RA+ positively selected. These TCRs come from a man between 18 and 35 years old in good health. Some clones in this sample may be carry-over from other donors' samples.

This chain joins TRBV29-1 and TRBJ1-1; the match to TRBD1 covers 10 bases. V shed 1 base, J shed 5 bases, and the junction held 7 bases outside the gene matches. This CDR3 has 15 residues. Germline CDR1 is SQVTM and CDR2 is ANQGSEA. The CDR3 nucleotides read TGCAGCGTTGAAGCTCCGCGGGGACAGGGGACTGAAGCTTTCTTT. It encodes CSVEAPRGQGTEAFF. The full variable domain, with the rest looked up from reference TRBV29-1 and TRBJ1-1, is SAVISQKPSRDICQRGTSLTIQCQVDSQVTMMFWYRQQPGQSLTLIATANQGSEATYESGFVIDKFPISRPNLTFSTLTVSNMSPEDSSIYLCSVEAPRGQGTEAFFGQGTRLTVV.

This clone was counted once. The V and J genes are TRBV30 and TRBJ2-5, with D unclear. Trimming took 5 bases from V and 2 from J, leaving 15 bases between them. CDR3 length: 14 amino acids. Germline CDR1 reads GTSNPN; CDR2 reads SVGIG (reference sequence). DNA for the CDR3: TGTGCCTGGGCTGACGGACGGACGCAAGAGACCCAGTACTTC. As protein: CAWADGRTQETQYF.

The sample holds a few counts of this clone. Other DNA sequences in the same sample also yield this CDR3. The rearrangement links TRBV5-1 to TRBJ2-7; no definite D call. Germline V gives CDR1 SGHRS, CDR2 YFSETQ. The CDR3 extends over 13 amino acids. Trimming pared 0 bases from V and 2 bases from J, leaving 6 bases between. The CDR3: CASSLAGPYEQYF. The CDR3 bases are TGCGCCAGCAGCTTGGCCGGTCCCTACGAGCAGTACTTC.